The entry below describes one T cell receptor beta chain. Its antigen is not identified. Assay used: immunoSEQ multiplex PCR; TCRdb lists only in-frame clones, some missing. The sample lists about 140,000 clones, 77% occurring once. The length of the CDR3 is 16 residues. Per germline, CDR1 LNHDA and CDR2 SQIVND (reference sequence). The trim removed 1 base at V and 5 bases at J, leaving 8 bases unmatched. This sample is part of a study of cytotoxic CD8 clonotypes in ibrutinib-treated CLL. Notes on the study in general: Clonality grew at ibrutinib response; at progression, it decreased back toward baseline.

This TCR derives from a human donor with chronic lymphocytic leukemia. Sequencing used PBMCs, obtained after 12 months of ibrutinib treatment. The chain links TRBV19 to TRBJ2-5; TRBD2 agrees at 9 bases. DNA of the CDR3: TGTGCCAGTAGTATAGGGAGGACTAGCGTAGGGGAGACCCAGTACTTC. It encodes CASSIGRTSVGETQYF.